The 21 T cell receptor beta chains presented below share a single source sample, sequenced in a study of metastatic and nonmetastatic thyroid tumors (dated by TCRdb to about 2020). None of the patients had been given any treatment before thyroid surgery. The method behind the library was PCR. Sequenced on an Illumina HiSeq 4000. Clones were called with MiXCR by TCRdb after fastp trimmed the public reads at Q25, and only in-frame beta chains were retained. This sample gives 15,000 to 20,000 clones in total; about a quarter of them show up just once. The ten largest make up 6.1% of the sample. The source material was blood. These receptors were taken from a female donor with papillary thyroid cancer or a benign thyroid nodule (not recorded which). Some clones in this sample may be carry-over from other donors' samples.

This chain uses TRBV4-2 with TRBJ2-3; the D is unclear. Germline CDR1 LGHNA, CDR2 YNFKEQ. The CDR3 covers 11 residues. Trimming took 5 bases from V and 5 from J, leaving 5 bases between them. The CDR3 is CASSSRDTQYF. The CDR3 DNA reads TGTGCCAGCAGCTCGAGAGATACGCAGTATTTT.

This clone was seen repeatedly, ten times or more. The J gene is TRBJ2-2, the V gene TRBV18; TRBD2 aligns across 9 bases. This CDR3 has 16 residues. Germline V CDR1 and CDR2: KGHSH, LQKENI. With 1 base clipped from V and 7 bases from J, the junction kept 7 bases outside the gene matches. For the CDR3, the DNA is TGTGCCAGCTCACCACTTTCGGGACTAGCTATCGGGGAGCTGTTTTTT. Translated, it gives CASSPLSGLAIGELFF. The entire variable domain, with the rest obtained from reference TRBV18 and TRBJ2-2, is as follows: NAGVMQNPRHLVRRRGQEARLRCSPMKGHSHVYWYRQLPEEGLKFMVYLQKENIIDESGMPKERFSAEFPKEGPSILRIQQVVRGDSAAYFCASSPLSGLAIGELFFGEGSRLTVL.

As for this clone: A much bigger clone sits one base away, suggesting this may be a read error. The chain combines TRBV7-2 with TRBJ2-5; D tentatively fits TRBD1 or TRBD2 (5 bases each). V lost 8 bases, J lost 3 bases, and 13 bases lay in between. Germline loops: CDR1 SGHTA, CDR2 FQGNSA. The CDR3 has 13 residues. CDR3 bases: TGTGCCAGCTCCCTAGGGACGGAAGAGACCCAGTACTTC. Translated: CASSLGTEETQYF.

The chain is built from TRBV11-3 and TRBJ1-5, with TRBD1 identical over 12 bases. This CDR3 has 16 residues. The V gene end was trimmed by 3 bases and the J gene end by 9 bases; junction bases not matched to a gene: 9. Germline CDR1 SGHNT, CDR2 YENEEA. The CDR3, as DNA: TGTGCCAGCAGCTTTGGAGGGACAGGGGGCCCCTGGCCCCAGCATTTT. Encoded protein: CASSFGGTGGPWPQHF.

Judged by abundance, this clone is medium-sized (0.01 to 0.1%). The genes are TRBV5-1 and TRBJ1-2; D is undetermined. Germline CDR1 SGHRS, CDR2 YFSETQ. The V end was cut by 0 bases, the J end by 2 bases, with 8 bases between. CDR3 length: 14 amino acids. As DNA, the CDR3 is TGCGCCAGCAGCTTGGTGGACTCCAACTATGGCTACACCTTC. Encoded protein: CASSLVDSNYGYTF.

On this clone itself: An end of the junction differs from the germline gene, which may be a read error. The gene calls are TRBV6-4 and TRBJ2-6; weak D call: TRBD1 (6 bases). CDR1 is MRHNA and CDR2 is SNTAGT in the germline V gene. The CDR3 extends over 16 amino acids. The CDR3 DNA reads TGTGCCAGCAGACGGGACACGATCTCTGGGGCCAACGTACTGACTTTC. Translated, it gives CASRRDTISGANVLTF.

The rearrangement links TRBV7-3 to TRBJ1-1; D is ambiguous. Germline V gene lookup returns CDR1 SGHTA and CDR2 FQGTGA. The V gene lost 1 base and the J gene lost 3 bases, with 6 bases spanning the gap. This CDR3 is 13 amino acids long. CDR3 protein: CASSLNGYTEAFF. The CDR3 coding sequence is TGTGCCAGCAGCTTAAACGGGTACACTGAAGCTTTCTTT.

As to this clone: Distinct nucleotide sequences in the sample also encode this CDR3. The chain employs TRBV28 and TRBJ2-5; possible D gene TRBD2, 5 bases. Germline lookup yields CDR1 MDHEN and CDR2 SYDVKM. The CDR3 is 13 residues long. The CDR3 sequence is CASKREFQETQYF. CDR3 bases: TGTGCAAGTAAGAGGGAGTTTCAAGAGACCCAGTACTTC. Filled out from reference TRBV28 and TRBJ2-5, the complete variable domain reads DVKVTQSSRYLVKRTGEKVFLECVQDMDHENMFWYRQDPGLGLRLIYFSYDVKMKEKGDIPEGYSVSREKKERFSLILESASTNQTSMYLCASKREFQETQYFGPGTRLLVL.

This clone ranks as medium-sized (0.01 to 0.1%). The genes are TRBV15 and TRBJ2-7, with TRBD1 matching over 7 bases. With 6 bases clipped from V and 1 base from J, the junction kept 6 bases outside the gene matches. The CDR3 spans 14 residues. The germline V gene has CDR1 LNHNV and CDR2 YYDKDF (reference sequence). Written as DNA, the CDR3 is TGTGCCACCAGTATCGGACAGGATTCCTACGAGCAGTACTTC. It is translated as CATSIGQDSYEQYF.

As concerns this clone: A junction end diverges from the germline sequence, so it may reflect a read error. This rearrangement joins TRBV6-1 to TRBJ1-6, with D hard to call. CDR1 MNHNS and CDR2 SASEGT come from the germline V gene. This CDR3 has 16 amino acids. The CDR3 protein is CSSSPNGGSYNSPPHF. CDR3 in DNA: TGTTCCAGCAGTCCGAACGGTGGCTCCTATAATTCACCCCCCCACTTT.

This clone is categorized as medium-sized. V is TRBV6-1 and J is TRBJ1-1, with a tentative D call TRBD1 (6 bases). The germline V and J ends were trimmed by 8 bases and 8 bases, with 24 bases remaining between them. Germline V CDR1 and CDR2: MNHNS, SASEGT. This CDR3 contains 15 residues. The CDR3 spells CASGRDISRVLEAFF. The DNA of the CDR3 is TGTGCCAGCGGTCGGGACATATCCCGGGTTTTGGAAGCTTTCTTT.

The chain links TRBV20-1 to TRBJ2-3; D gene unclear. CDR1 and CDR2 (germline): DFQATT, SNEGSKA (reference sequence). The V and J ends lost 5 bases and 5 bases respectively, with 11 bases between them. The CDR3 is 12 residues long. CDR3 bases: TGCAGTGCTGATTTTTTGGAAGATACGCAGTATTTT. This gives the protein CSADFLEDTQYF.

This clone came up many times. Possible read error: a much larger clone is one base away. The sample has other DNA sequences that encode this CDR3 too. J is TRBJ1-6 and V is TRBV9, with D tentatively TRBD1 (5 bases). The length of the CDR3 is 14 residues. V lost 4 bases, J lost 9 bases, and 14 bases lay in between. Germline CDR1 SGDLS, CDR2 YYNGEE. CDR3 region: CASSSGRGSSPLHF. The DNA of the CDR3 is TGTGCCAGCAGCTCGGGACGGGGAAGTTCACCCCTCCACTTT.

There are a few counts of this clone. The CDR3 spells CASSSLKGASDTQYF. Written as DNA, the CDR3 is TGTGCCAGCAGCTCCCTGAAGGGGGCCTCGGATACGCAGTATTTT. The J gene is TRBJ2-3, the V gene TRBV27; the match to TRBD1 covers 7 bases. Germline V gene data show CDR1 as MNHEY and CDR2 as SMNVEV (reference sequence). The CDR3 runs 15 residues. V gave up 6 bases and J gave up 6 bases; unmatched junction bases: 12.

The chain couples TRBV4-2 to TRBJ2-7; 9 nucleotides match TRBD1. After removal of 3 bases from V and 6 bases from J, the junction contained 6 bases not matched to a gene. The CDR3 contains 14 residues. CDR1 and CDR2 from the germline V gene are LGHNA and YNFKEQ. CDR3 sequence reads: CASSHSGTGTEQYF. CDR3 nucleotides: TGTGCCAGCAGCCACTCCGGGACAGGGACCGAGCAGTACTTC.

Relative to its sample, this clone is medium-sized. This chain connects TRBV12-3 or TRBV12-4 to TRBJ2-7; possibly TRBD1 or TRBD2 for D (6 bases each). V dropped 5 bases and J dropped 8 bases, with 28 bases sitting between them. CDR3 length equals 17 residues. Here the CDR3 DNA reads TGTGCCAGCAGTCGGGGTCGAGCCCGGGGGCCGTCAGTCAAGCAGTACTTC. Translated, it gives CASSRGRARGPSVKQYF.

Judged by abundance, this clone is medium-sized. The V and J genes are TRBV6-4 and TRBJ2-1; TRBD2 agrees at 9 bases. V was clipped by 2 bases and J by 2 bases; unmatched bases: 7. The length of the CDR3 is 17 residues. Germline V CDR1 and CDR2: MRHNA, SNTAGT. The CDR3 is CASSDEASGVAYNEQFF. The CDR3 DNA sequence: TGTGCCAGCAGTGACGAGGCTAGCGGGGTAGCCTACAATGAGCAGTTCTTC.

The chain uses TRBV7-2 and TRBJ1-3; 7 positions match TRBD1. J lost 8 bases, V lost 1 base, and 2 bases had no gene match. Germline CDR1 and CDR2: SGHTA and FQGNSA. CDR3 length: 13 amino acids. The CDR3: CASSLGQGDTIYF. The CDR3 DNA reads as TGTGCCAGCAGCTTAGGACAGGGAGACACCATATATTTT. Complete variable domain (other parts from reference TRBV7-2 and TRBJ1-3): GAGVSQSPSNKVTEKGKDVELRCDPISGHTALYWYRQSLGQGLEFLIYFQGNSAPDKSGLPSDRFSAERTGGSVSTLTIQRTQQEDSAVYLCASSLGQGDTIYFGEGSWLTVV.

The table lists this clone with many counts. The chain uses TRBV20-1 and TRBJ1-1, with D unclear. Germline V gene sequence: CDR1 DFQATT, CDR2 SNEGSKA (reference sequence). The CDR3 runs to 13 residues. The germline V and J ends were trimmed by 4 bases and 1 base, with 10 bases remaining between them. CDR3 bases: TGCAGTGCTATGGAAGAGGGGAACACTGAAGCTTTCTTT. Its translation: CSAMEEGNTEAFF.

This clone showed up just a few times. V gene TRBV27 combines with J gene TRBJ2-6; TRBD2 matches 9 bases. In germline, CDR1 is MNHEY, CDR2 SMNVEV (reference sequence). The V and J ends lost 5 bases and 2 bases, in that order; junction bases with no gene match: 1. This CDR3 is 15 amino acids long. The CDR3 coding sequence is TGTGCCAGCAGTGCGGGGGGGCCTGGGGCCAACGTCCTGACTTTC. The encoded protein is CASSAGGPGANVLTF.

This clone qualifies as medium-sized (0.01 to 0.1%). The chain carries TRBV27 and TRBJ2-6; no clear D gene. Trimming pared 1 base from V and 0 bases from J, leaving 7 bases between. This CDR3 has 16 amino acids. Germline CDR1 reads MNHEY; CDR2 reads SMNVEV (reference sequence). The DNA of the CDR3 is TGTGCCAGCAGTTTATTCTCGTCCTCTGGGGCCAACGTCCTGACTTTC. This translates into CASSLFSSSGANVLTF.